The 29 T cell receptor beta chains below all came from one sample that was sequenced in a study of cytomegalovirus exposure and HLA in healthy donors. Researchers ran the PCR with 60 Vbeta and 13 Jbeta primers. Method: immunoSEQ multiplex PCR; TCRdb's copy keeps in-frame clones and lacks some. The repertoire holds over 150,000 clones, with roughly two thirds as singletons. Sample: PBMCs. These receptor sequences come from a woman aged 25 to 45 in good health and CMV-seronegative.

The rearrangement joins TRBV15 to TRBJ2-3, with 11 bases matching TRBD1. This CDR3 is 16 amino acids long. In germline, CDR1 is LNHNV, CDR2 YYDKDF (reference sequence). With 6 bases clipped from V and 1 base from J, the junction kept 6 bases outside the gene matches. CDR3 coding DNA: TGTGCCACCAGAACCGGGACAGGGGGAGGCACAGATACGCAGTATTTT. This translates into CATRTGTGGGTDTQYF.

The rearrangement joins TRBV28 to TRBJ1-6; 7 positions agree with TRBD1. The CDR3 runs 12 residues. With 5 bases clipped from V and 10 bases from J, the junction kept 2 bases outside the gene matches. Germline V lookup: CDR1 MDHEN, CDR2 SYDVKM. This CDR3 is CASSTGQSPLHF. As DNA, the CDR3 is TGTGCCAGCAGTACGGGACAGTCACCCCTCCACTTT.

DNA of the CDR3: TGTGCCAGCAGAGAGGGGGTAACTAATGAAAAACTGTTTTTT. Protein product: CASREGVTNEKLFF. The V and J genes are TRBV28 and TRBJ1-4; D is possibly TRBD1 (6 bases). V was trimmed by 6 bases and J by 1 base, leaving 9 bases between them. CDR3 length: 14 residues. CDR1 and CDR2 from the germline V gene are MDHEN and SYDVKM.

The J gene is TRBJ1-5, the V gene TRBV28; maybe TRBD1 (5 bases). Germline-derived CDR1 and CDR2 are MDHEN and SYDVKM. With 6 bases removed from V and 3 bases from J, the gap between germline ends came to 18 bases. The CDR3 has 16 amino acids. The CDR3 DNA sequence: TGTGCCAGCAGCGCGCGGGGCTTATCTAACAATCAGCCCCAGCATTTT. Its translation: CASSARGLSNNQPQHF. The full variable domain, in which reference TRBV28 and TRBJ1-5 provide the parts outside the CDR3, is DVKVTQSSRYLVKRTGEKVFLECVQDMDHENMFWYRQDPGLGLRLIYFSYDVKMKEKGDIPEGYSVSREKKERFSLILESASTNQTSMYLCASSARGLSNNQPQHFGDGTRLSIL.

V gene TRBV11-3 combines with J gene TRBJ2-2, with TRBD2 identical over 14 bases. Germline lookup yields CDR1 SGHNT and CDR2 YENEEA. The CDR3 totals 17 residues. The V segment lost 5 bases and the J segment 6 bases; nucleotides outside the gene matches: 8. The CDR3 is CASSPYRLAGGPGELFF. DNA of the CDR3: TGTGCCAGCAGCCCCTACAGACTAGCGGGAGGGCCCGGGGAGCTGTTTTTT.

In DNA, the CDR3 is TGTGCCAGCAGCCCCCCCCCGGGGTATGGTGGAAACACCATATATTTT. Its protein product is CASSPPPGYGGNTIYF. The V and J genes are TRBV7-6 and TRBJ1-3, with D hard to call. Trimming pared 5 bases from V and 3 bases from J, leaving 17 bases between. The CDR3 length is 16 residues. The V gene's germline CDR1 is SGHVS and CDR2 FNYEAQ.

V usage is TRBV7-2 and J usage is TRBJ2-3; D is undetermined. Trimming left V 5 bases short and J 5 bases short, with 14 bases between. The CDR3 has 14 amino acids. Germline V gene sequence: CDR1 SGHTA, CDR2 FQGNSA. The CDR3 DNA follows: TGTGCCAGCAGCCCTTCTTCAGGTTTAGATACGCAGTATTTT. Protein product: CASSPSSGLDTQYF. Full variable domain (outside the CDR3, taken from reference TRBV7-2 and TRBJ2-3): GAGVSQSPSNKVTEKGKDVELRCDPISGHTALYWYRQSLGQGLEFLIYFQGNSAPDKSGLPSDRFSAERTGGSVSTLTIQRTQQEDSAVYLCASSPSSGLDTQYFGPGTRLTVL.

The chain combines TRBV4-1 with TRBJ2-2; D gene uncertain. Trimming took 0 bases from V and 1 from J, leaving 6 bases between them. The CDR3 has 15 residues. Germline V gene sequence: CDR1 MGHRA, CDR2 YSYEKL. The CDR3 DNA sequence: TGCGCCAGCAGCCAAGAGTTCAGGAACACCGGGGAGCTGTTTTTT. Protein sequence: CASSQEFRNTGELFF.

The CDR3 spells CASSRPEGRDTQYF. The CDR3 bases are TGTGCCAGCAGTCGCCCCGAAGGGAGAGATACGCAGTATTTT. The chain carries TRBV6-5 and TRBJ2-3, with a possible D match to TRBD2 (5 bases). The germline gives CDR1 MNHEY, CDR2 SVGAGI. The CDR3 is 14 amino acids. V was shortened by 5 bases and J by 5 bases, with 14 bases between the two germline ends.

This clone was observed a handful of times. The chain recombines TRBV27 with TRBJ1-6; the match to TRBD1 covers 9 bases. Germline V gives CDR1 MNHEY, CDR2 SMNVEV (reference sequence). The CDR3 has 16 amino acids. Trimming cost V 6 bases and J 1 base; bases outside gene matches: 4. The CDR3 here is CASRTGGPSYNSPLHF. In DNA, the CDR3 is TGTGCCAGCAGAACAGGGGGCCCTTCCTATAATTCACCCCTCCACTTT.

The V gene is TRBV2, the J gene TRBJ1-6, with no clear D. The germline V and J ends were trimmed by 6 bases and 2 bases, with 11 bases remaining between them. CDR3 length: 15 amino acids. Per germline, CDR1 SNHLY and CDR2 FYNNEI. CDR3 nucleotides: TGTGCCAGCAGGAAAACAGTCCCCTATAATTCACCCCTCCACTTT. Translated, it gives CASRKTVPYNSPLHF.

The CDR3 protein is CASSLQGPGQPQHF. In DNA form, the CDR3 reads TGTGCCAGCAGCCTTCAGGGTCCTGGTCAGCCCCAGCATTTT. This sequence joins TRBV5-6 and TRBJ1-5, with D perhaps TRBD1 (5 bases). V lost 4 bases and J 6 bases, leaving 14 bases between the germline ends. The germline gives CDR1 SGHDT, CDR2 YYEEEE. The CDR3 runs to 14 residues.

The sample holds one count of this clone. The V and J genes are TRBV27 and TRBJ1-4, with D perhaps TRBD1 (6 bases). Trimming cost V 8 bases and J 4 bases, with 17 bases left between them. CDR1 and CDR2 (germline): MNHEY, SMNVEV (reference sequence). CDR3 size: 15 residues. Here the CDR3 DNA reads TGTGCCAGCTCCTTCACCGAGGGGGTTAATGAAAAACTGTTTTTT. This translates into CASSFTEGVNEKLFF.

This chain links TRBV5-1 with TRBJ2-5, with 7 bases that match TRBD1. CDR3 length equals 17 residues. Germline trimming cut 1 base from V and 0 bases from J; bases unmatched to any gene: 9. Per the germline V gene, CDR1 is SGHRS and CDR2 is YFSETQ. The CDR3 loop is CASSLNRGRNNQETQYF. CDR3 nucleotides: TGCGCCAGCAGCTTGAATAGGGGGCGCAACAACCAAGAGACCCAGTACTTC.

V usage is TRBV5-4 and J usage is TRBJ2-1, with D perhaps matching TRBD2 (6 bases). The CDR3 runs to 19 residues. V lost 0 bases to trimming and J lost 8 bases, with 27 bases between them. Looked up from germline, CDR1 is SGHNT and CDR2 is YYREEE (reference sequence). CDR3 in DNA: TGTGCCAGCAGCTTGGTTTGGAGTAGCGGAAAGGGTAGGGAGTATGAGCAGTTCTTC. It translates to CASSLVWSSGKGREYEQFF.

This clone came up a few times. This sequence joins TRBV7-2 and TRBJ2-7; TRBD1 is a possible D gene (6 bases). The ends were cut back, 4 bases at V and 1 base at J, with 11 bases in the middle. The CDR3 runs 14 residues. Germline V gene lookup returns CDR1 SGHTA and CDR2 FQGNSA. The chain's CDR3 is CASSSSTGSYEQYF. CDR3 sequence (DNA): TGTGCCAGCAGCTCATCGACAGGATCCTACGAGCAGTACTTC.

The chain recombines TRBV7-2 with TRBJ1-1, with TRBD1 identical over 7 bases. This CDR3 is 16 amino acids long. V lost 3 bases, J lost 4 bases, and 11 bases stayed unmatched. Per the germline V gene, CDR1 is SGHTA and CDR2 is FQGNSA. As DNA, the CDR3 is TGTGCCAGCAGCTTCGACACCGCAAGACAGGGCACTGAAGCTTTCTTT. Its protein product is CASSFDTARQGTEAFF.

The sample holds a few counts of this clone. The chain joins TRBV4-2 to TRBJ2-1; no clear D. The CDR3 consists of 16 residues. Germline V CDR1 and CDR2: LGHNA, YNFKEQ. V lost 1 base, J lost 0 bases, and 10 bases lay in between. Here the CDR3 reads CASSQGFSSSYNEQFF. As DNA, the CDR3 is TGTGCCAGCAGCCAAGGCTTTTCTAGCTCCTACAATGAGCAGTTCTTC.

The gene calls are TRBV6-5 and TRBJ1-3; 8 bases fit TRBD1. Losses at the gene ends were 5 bases for V and 4 bases for J; bases not matched to a gene: 4. The CDR3 is 14 amino acids. Per the germline V gene, CDR1 is MNHEY and CDR2 is SVGAGI. CDR3 in amino acids: CASSPGGSGNTIYF. CDR3 DNA sequence: TGTGCCAGCAGTCCAGGGGGCTCGGGAAACACCATATATTTT.

This chain links TRBV18 with TRBJ1-6; 8 nucleotides line up with TRBD1. Germline V gives CDR1 KGHSH, CDR2 LQKENI. This CDR3 contains 16 residues. J gave up 9 bases and V 6 bases, and 13 bases lay outside the gene matches. For the CDR3, the DNA is TGTGCCAGCTCGTCGATAGACAGGGGTGATGGTTCACCCCTCCACTTT. Protein sequence: CASSSIDRGDGSPLHF.

The chain carries TRBV6-1 and TRBJ2-2; no clear D gene. The germline gives CDR1 MNHNS, CDR2 SASEGT. The CDR3 has 15 residues. Trimming shortened V by 11 bases and J by 0 bases, and 16 bases separated the two germline ends. CDR3 nucleotide sequence: TGTGCCTGCGGAAGGATCCTCGCGAACACCGGGGAGCTGTTTTTT. Its translation: CACGRILANTGELFF.

V usage is TRBV7-2 and J usage is TRBJ2-2; tentative D call: TRBD2 (6 bases). The germline V and J ends were trimmed by 5 bases and 0 bases, with 13 bases remaining between them. Germline lookup yields CDR1 SGHTA and CDR2 FQGNSA. The CDR3 is 16 residues long. The CDR3 bases are TGTGCCAGCAGCCCCGACCGCGGGGCGAACACCGGGGAGCTGTTTTTT. This sequence encodes CASSPDRGANTGELFF.

The V and J genes are TRBV30 and TRBJ1-5, with a possible D match to TRBD1 (5 bases). V shed 0 bases and J shed 7 bases, with 13 bases lying between them. The length of the CDR3 is 14 residues. CDR1 and CDR2 from the germline V gene are GTSNPN and SVGIG (reference sequence). CDR3 sequence reads: CAWSVLGGYQPQHF. DNA of the CDR3: TGTGCCTGGAGTGTACTCGGGGGATACCAGCCCCAGCATTTT.

The genes are TRBV5-1 and TRBJ2-7, with 12 bases matching TRBD2. V lost 0 bases to trimming and J lost 2 bases; unmatched junction nucleotides: 9. This CDR3 spans 18 amino acids. CDR1 and CDR2 from the germline V gene are SGHRS and YFSETQ. This CDR3 is CASSLGLAGAGFTYEQYF. The DNA of the CDR3 is TGCGCCAGCAGCTTGGGACTAGCGGGAGCGGGATTCACCTACGAGCAGTACTTC. Together with reference TRBV5-1 and TRBJ2-7, the CDR3 gives the full variable domain: KAGVTQTPRYLIKTRGQQVTLSCSPISGHRSVSWYQQTPGQGLQFLFEYFSETQRNKGNFPGRFSGRQFSNSRSEMNVSTLELGDSALYLCASSLGLAGAGFTYEQYFGPGTRLTVT.

This clone has only one observation. CDR3 loop: CASSNGGGLAGELFF. CDR3 sequence (DNA): TGTGCCAGCAGTAACGGCGGGGGGCTTGCCGGGGAGCTGTTTTTT. The rearrangement joins TRBV7-3 to TRBJ2-2; 8 bases are shared with TRBD2. This CDR3 spans 15 amino acids. CDR1 is SGHTA and CDR2 is FQGTGA in the germline V gene. The J segment lost 6 bases and the V segment lost 6 bases, leaving 9 bases of the junction unmatched.

This clone came up a few times. This chain links TRBV30 with TRBJ1-2, with TRBD1 as a possible D gene (5 bases). The CDR3 spans 17 residues. Per germline, CDR1 GTSNPN and CDR2 SVGIG (reference sequence). V lost 3 bases, J lost 2 bases, and 22 bases lay in between. The CDR3 DNA follows: TGTGCCTGGAGAAATCCCGGGGGGACGGCGCAAAACTATGGCTACACCTTC. Residues: CAWRNPGGTAQNYGYTF. Full variable domain (missing parts from reference TRBV30 and TRBJ1-2): SQTIHQWPATLVQPVGSPLSLECTVEGTSNPNLYWYRQAAGRGLQLLFYSVGIGQISSEVPQNLSASRPQDRQFILSSKKLLLSDSGFYLCAWRNPGGTAQNYGYTFGSGTRLTVV.

The V call is TRBV7-2, the J call TRBJ2-3; the D gene is possibly TRBD2 (6 bases). The germline V and J ends were trimmed by 4 bases and 5 bases, with 13 bases remaining between them. Germline CDR1 and CDR2: SGHTA and FQGNSA. The CDR3 extends over 14 amino acids. Here the CDR3 DNA reads TGTGCCAGCAGCTCCCGGACCGGGGGAGATACGCAGTATTTT. As protein: CASSSRTGGDTQYF.

The chain employs TRBV7-2 and TRBJ2-2; D is unresolved. This CDR3 has 14 amino acids. The germline gives CDR1 SGHTA, CDR2 FQGNSA. V was shortened by 5 bases and J by 3 bases, with 10 bases between the two germline ends. The CDR3 spells CASSPPVDTGELFF. The CDR3 nucleotides are TGTGCCAGCAGCCCCCCGGTGGACACCGGGGAGCTGTTTTTT.

This clone came up many times. The chain uses TRBV6-6 and TRBJ1-2; TRBD1 matches at 9 bases. Germline V gene data show CDR1 as MNHNY and CDR2 as SVGAGI (reference sequence). V was clipped by 5 bases and J by 4 bases; unmatched bases: 5. The CDR3 contains 14 residues. CDR3 coding DNA: TGTGCCAGCAGTGTAGAGGACAGGGGCTATGGCTACACCTTC. This translates into CASSVEDRGYGYTF.